This T cell receptor beta chain comes out of a study of graft-versus-host responses after intestinal transplantation (dated by TCRdb to about 2021). For the wider study: The transplants that recipients got were multivisceral, liver-intestinal, or isolated intestinal. After intestinal transplantation, graft-versus-host and host-versus-graft alloreactive T cell clones were followed in the graft, circulation and bone marrow using bulk TCR-beta CDR3 sequencing. A cohort of about 25 intestinal transplant recipients, including one retransplant, was enrolled, and 3 patients lacking pretransplant specimens were excluded. To identify alloreactive clones, pre-transplant mixed lymphocyte reaction products were sequenced and then compared with unstimulated pre-transplant donor and recipient T cells. Samples from a few later patients were sequenced in-house on an Illumina MiSeq with MiXCR processing rather than by the commercial service. Every recipient was given anti-thymocyte globulin induction, then maintenance tacrolimus and steroids for about three years. A peak of at least 4% donor T cells among recipient peripheral blood mononuclear cells was the definition used for donor T cell macrochimerism.

Overall results and qualifications from the work: GvH clones were found in recipient bone marrow, and some of the GvH clones appeared earlier in ileal mucosa or blood, which is consistent with an intestinal mucosal origin. The conclusions were limited by the relatively low number and heterogeneity of the intestinal transplant patients. Early after transplant, peak levels of circulating GvH clones were associated with declines in HvG clones. In the allografts of patients with donor T cell macrochimerism, GvH to HvG T cell clonal ratios were high.

According to the study, the label for this sample's time point signals: cells obtained before transplantation from donor or recipient. CD3+CD4+ and CD3+CD8+ populations were FACS-sorted from unstimulated pre-transplant donor and recipient cells taken from spleen or lymph nodes. Receptors were amplified or captured by the immunoSEQ multiplex PCR assay. For most patients, genomic DNA was isolated using the Qiagen DNeasy Blood and Tissue Kit and was shipped frozen to Adaptive Biotechnologies for TCR sequencing. High-throughput TCR-beta CDR3 sequencing of genomic DNA from most patients was performed by Adaptive Biotechnologies. As for the authors' bioinformatics: TCR sequencing data for over 15 patients were retrieved from Adaptive's ImmunoSEQ software; a few other patients were processed with MiXCR and VDJtools. To correct CD4 versus CD8 sorting errors, any sequence found in both subsets at a frequency ratio below 5:1 was removed. CDR3 nucleotide sequences shared between donor and recipient were removed because the origin of such sequences could not be assigned. At least 2-fold expansion over unstimulated cells and a minimum CFSE-low frequency of 0.002% (template counts) or 0.001% (read counts) were required for clones to be classified as alloreactive. A clone was considered mappable if detected in the sequenced pre-transplant spleen, lymph node, or MLR CFSE-low populations of the donor or recipient. The cumulative frequency of alloreactive clones was calculated as a percentage of all sequences, weighted by copy number. Held by TCRdb, this immuneACCESS table contains in-frame sequences only and omits some clones. Under half of the omission traces to an unresolved V gene where checked; the cause of the rest is unknown. V and J calls and clone size are those listed in that table; D and trimming were worked out from the DNA. In this sample the table shows over 100,000 clones, approximately 92% of which occur a single time. Of the sample, over 0.1% falls within the top ten clones.

The CDR1 and CDR2 encoded by the germline V gene are SGHRS and YFSETQ. Trimming removed 4 bases from V and 0 bases from J, leaving 11 bases between the germline ends. Taken from cysteine to phenylalanine, the CDR3 has 15 residues. The kept DNA is CDR3 alone, 45 bases in frame from the first base. Notes on this clone: What antigen it recognizes has not been identified. The input lacks base qualities; no much larger clone sits a single base away.

Sequences were derived from unstimulated CD4+ T cells sorted from spleen or lymph node cells, sampled before intestinal transplant. The chain was built from TRBV5-1 and TRBJ1-3; no D segment can be confidently identified. The clonotype originates from a human donor who received an intestinal transplant. The sequence in DNA is TGCGCCAGCAGCCTCCACACTAGCTCTGGAAACACCATATATTTT. The encoded protein is CASSLHTSSGNTIYF.